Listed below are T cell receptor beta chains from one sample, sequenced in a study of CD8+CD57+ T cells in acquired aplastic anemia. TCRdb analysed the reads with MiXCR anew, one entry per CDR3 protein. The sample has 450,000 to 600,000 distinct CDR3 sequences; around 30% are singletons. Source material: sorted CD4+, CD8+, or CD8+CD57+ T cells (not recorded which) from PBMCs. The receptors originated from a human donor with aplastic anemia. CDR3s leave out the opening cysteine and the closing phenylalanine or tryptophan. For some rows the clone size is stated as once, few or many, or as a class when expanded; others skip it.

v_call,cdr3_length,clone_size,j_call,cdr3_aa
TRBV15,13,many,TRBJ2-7,ATSTLTTGGYEQY
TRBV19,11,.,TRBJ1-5,ASRGDGHQPQH
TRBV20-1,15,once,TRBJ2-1,SAPRAGTPDPYSEQF
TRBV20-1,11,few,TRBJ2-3,SVLSGVGDTQY
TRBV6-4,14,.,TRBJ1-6,ASSDSKTGIDSPLH
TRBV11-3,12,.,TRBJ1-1,ASSAEFKNTEAF
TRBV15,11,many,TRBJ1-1,ATSRGPNTEAF
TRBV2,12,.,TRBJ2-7,ASRPGTSSYEQY
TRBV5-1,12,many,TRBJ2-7,ASSEGDRLYEQY
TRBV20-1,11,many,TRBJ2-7,SATPGLSYEQY
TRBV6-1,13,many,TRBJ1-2,ASSTNRGSDYGYT
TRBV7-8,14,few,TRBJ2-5,ASSKSPGGKGETQY
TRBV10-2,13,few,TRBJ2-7,ASSPRQGGLDEQY
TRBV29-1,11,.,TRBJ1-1,SVEDLISFEAF
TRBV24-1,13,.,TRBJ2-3,ATSATSGSTDTQY
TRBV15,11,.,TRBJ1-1,AASSYRGTEAF
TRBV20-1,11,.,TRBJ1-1,SAPLGSHTEAL
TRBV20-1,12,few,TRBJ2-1,SARWDRGYNEQF
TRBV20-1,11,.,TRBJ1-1,SATDTLNTEAF
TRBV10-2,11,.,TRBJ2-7,ASRGAGAYEQY
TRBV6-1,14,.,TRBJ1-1,ASSRPLGSLNTEAF
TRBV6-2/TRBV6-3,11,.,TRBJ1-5,ASSYSWNQPQH
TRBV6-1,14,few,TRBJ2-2,ASSPPAGANTGELF
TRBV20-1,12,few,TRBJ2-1,SASREGLNNEQF
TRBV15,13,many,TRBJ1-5,ATSRAGKLTQPQH
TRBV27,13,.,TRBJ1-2,ASRLSSGRNYGYT
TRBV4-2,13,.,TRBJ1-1,ASSTNDAFGTEAF
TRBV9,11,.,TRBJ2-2,ATQYGNTGELF
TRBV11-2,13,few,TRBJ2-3,ASSLGQGEVDTQY
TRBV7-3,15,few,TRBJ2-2,ASSLLRQGLNTGELF
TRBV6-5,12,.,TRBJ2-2,ASSYDTFTGELF
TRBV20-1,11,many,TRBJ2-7,SANRGIGGEQY
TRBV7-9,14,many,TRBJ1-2,ASSLTSWGLRDGYT
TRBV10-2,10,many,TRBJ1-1,ASSFKGFEAF
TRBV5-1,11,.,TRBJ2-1,ASSLETGSEQF
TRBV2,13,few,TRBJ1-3,ASSEYGSSGNTIY
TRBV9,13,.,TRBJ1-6,ASSESDRGNSPLH
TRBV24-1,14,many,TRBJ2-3,ATSDVAGGVPDTQY